A selection of T cell receptor beta chains follows, all from one sample in a study of blood T cell repertoires in COVID-19. TCRdb keeps only in-frame clones here, not all; method: immunoSEQ multiplex PCR. This table holds under 250,000 clones, roughly 80% found once. The sample consisted of peripheral blood. The receptors were gathered from a woman in her sixties who had recovered from COVID-19. Each CDR3 is given with its conserved first and last residue. Each record gives: V gene, J gene, clone size, D gene, CDR3 DNA, CDR3 protein. The D gene is left open where the match is weak. A row's size may be missing; if present it is once, few, many or a size class.

V: TRBV19
J: TRBJ1-1
size: NA
D: NA
DNA: TGTGCCAGTAGTATTGGGCGTCAGGCTTTCTTT
CDR3: CASSIGRQAFF

V: TRBV9
J: TRBJ1-5
size: NA
D: NA
DNA: TGTGCCAGCAGCGCGGCCGGGAATAGCAATCAGCCCCAGCATTTT
CDR3: CASSAAGNSNQPQHF

V: TRBV6-6
J: TRBJ1-1
size: few
D: NA
DNA: TGTGCCAGCACTGGGACAATGAACACTGAAGCTTTCTTT
CDR3: CASTGTMNTEAFF

V: TRBV6-2/TRBV6-3
J: TRBJ1-2
size: NA
D: NA
DNA: TGTGCCAGCAGCCCACGCACAGGGCTCGGCTATGGCTACACCTTC
CDR3: CASSPRTGLGYGYTF

V: TRBV18
J: TRBJ1-5
size: NA
D: NA
DNA: TGTGCCAGCTCAAACAGGGATGGACAGCCCCAGCATTTT
CDR3: CASSNRDGQPQHF

V: TRBV5-1
J: TRBJ2-1
size: once
D: NA
DNA: TGCGCCAGCAGCTTGGATTTCCCAGGGCATGAGCAGTTCTTC
CDR3: CASSLDFPGHEQFF

V: TRBV12-5
J: TRBJ2-1
size: NA
D: TRBD2
DNA: TGTGCTAGTGTAGCGGGGGGGCAAGAGCAGTTCTTC
CDR3: CASVAGGQEQFF

V: TRBV5-5
J: TRBJ1-1
size: NA
D: NA
DNA: TGTGCCAGCAGCTTGACAGCTATGAACACTGAAGCTTTCTTT
CDR3: CASSLTAMNTEAFF

V: TRBV9
J: TRBJ2-7
size: NA
D: NA
DNA: TGTGCCAGCAGCGTAGGGGCCGGGAGCGAGCAGTACTTC
CDR3: CASSVGAGSEQYF

V: TRBV7-2
J: TRBJ2-7
size: NA
D: TRBD2
DNA: TGTGCCAGCAGCCTAGAAGCGGGGGCCCCTTACGAGCAGTACTTC
CDR3: CASSLEAGAPYEQYF

V: TRBV11-3
J: TRBJ2-5
size: NA
D: TRBD2
DNA: TGTGCCAGCAGCTTAGCGGGGGGGCATGGAGAGACCCAGTACTTC
CDR3: CASSLAGGHGETQYF

V: TRBV10-1
J: TRBJ2-7
size: few
D: NA
DNA: TGCGCCAGCAGTGACCGACAGTATTTCTACGAGCAGTACTTC
CDR3: CASSDRQYFYEQYF

V: TRBV6-5
J: TRBJ2-5
size: once
D: TRBD1
DNA: TGTGCCAGCAGCCCCCGGACAGGGCCCGGGGAGACCCAGTACTTC
CDR3: CASSPRTGPGETQYF

V: TRBV6-2/TRBV6-3
J: TRBJ2-3
size: NA
D: TRBD1
DNA: TGTGCCAGCAGTTACGGGCAGGGGGCAACAGATACGCAGTATTTT
CDR3: CASSYGQGATDTQYF

V: TRBV4-3
J: TRBJ2-2
size: NA
D: NA
DNA: TGCGCCAGCAGCCAAGGCGGGACAGCTCAACTCAACACCGGGGAGCTGTTTTTT
CDR3: CASSQGGTAQLNTGELFF

V: TRBV6-5
J: TRBJ2-2
size: NA
D: NA
DNA: TGTGCCAGCAGTCCGGTAGGGGCCGGGGAGCTGTTTTTT
CDR3: CASSPVGAGELFF

V: TRBV25-1
J: TRBJ2-5
size: NA
D: NA
DNA: TGTGCCAGCAGTGACAGGGGACCCGAGTACCAAGAGACCCAGTACTTC
CDR3: CASSDRGPEYQETQYF

V: TRBV4-3
J: TRBJ1-2
size: NA
D: NA
DNA: TGCGCCAGCAGCCAAGATTCCGACAGCCGCTATGGCTACACCTTC
CDR3: CASSQDSDSRYGYTF

V: TRBV3-1/TRBV3-2
J: TRBJ1-2
size: NA
D: TRBD1
DNA: TGTGCCAGCAGCCAGGCGAACAGGGGGCTTAACTATGGCTACACCTTC
CDR3: CASSQANRGLNYGYTF

V: TRBV27
J: TRBJ1-1
size: NA
D: NA
DNA: TGTGCCAGCAGTTTAACAGGGTGGAACACTGAAGCTTTCTTT
CDR3: CASSLTGWNTEAFF

V: TRBV7-9
J: TRBJ2-3
size: NA
D: NA
DNA: TGTGCCAGCAGCTTAGTTTTGGGGGGACCCACAGATACGCAGTATTTT
CDR3: CASSLVLGGPTDTQYF

V: TRBV10-3
J: TRBJ1-1
size: NA
D: NA
DNA: TGTGCCACCCTTCTATCTATGAACACTGAAGCTTTCTTT
CDR3: CATLLSMNTEAFF

V: TRBV6-5
J: TRBJ1-5
size: NA
D: NA
DNA: TGTGCCAGCACCTCGGGCCCCCAGAGGGATCAGCCCCAGCATTTT
CDR3: CASTSGPQRDQPQHF

V: TRBV6-2/TRBV6-3
J: TRBJ2-1
size: once
D: NA
DNA: TGTGCCAGCAGTTACTCGCGGAGGGGAATGACGCGGAGCTCCTACAATGAGCAGTTCTTC
CDR3: CASSYSRRGMTRSSYNEQFF

V: TRBV30
J: TRBJ1-2
size: NA
D: TRBD1
DNA: TGTGCCTGGATGCGGGACAGGGGGCCTAACTATGGCTACACCTTC
CDR3: CAWMRDRGPNYGYTF

V: TRBV7-2
J: TRBJ2-3
size: NA
D: NA
DNA: TGTGCCAGCAGCCCCCATAGCGGAGATCGCACAGATACGCAGTATTTT
CDR3: CASSPHSGDRTDTQYF

V: TRBV5-1
J: TRBJ1-2
size: NA
D: TRBD1
DNA: TGCGCCAGCAGCTCTGACAGGGTCGGCTACACCTTC
CDR3: CASSSDRVGYTF

V: TRBV11-2
J: TRBJ2-2
size: NA
D: NA
DNA: TGTGCCAGCAGCTTAGGTTGGTACAGGGAAGAGGACACCGGGGAGCTGTTTTTT
CDR3: CASSLGWYREEDTGELFF

V: TRBV29-1
J: TRBJ2-3
size: NA
D: TRBD2
DNA: TGCAGCGTGGAGGGACTAGCGGGGGGGACAGATACGCAGTATTTT
CDR3: CSVEGLAGGTDTQYF

V: TRBV5-8
J: TRBJ2-7
size: NA
D: TRBD1
DNA: TGTGCCAGCAGTCGGGACAGGGGGAACTACGAGCAGTACTTC
CDR3: CASSRDRGNYEQYF

V: TRBV2
J: TRBJ2-5
size: NA
D: TRBD1
DNA: TGTGCCAGCAGTGAAGCTAGGGGGCCAGAGACCCAGTACTTC
CDR3: CASSEARGPETQYF

V: TRBV4-1
J: TRBJ2-7
size: NA
D: NA
DNA: TGCGCCAGCAGTCTCGTATGGGGAGACTACGAGCAGTACTTC
CDR3: CASSLVWGDYEQYF

V: TRBV11-2
J: TRBJ2-3
size: NA
D: TRBD2
DNA: TGTGCCAGCATTCTCGGGGGGGCCGATGGAGATACGCAGTATTTT
CDR3: CASILGGADGDTQYF

V: TRBV24-1
J: TRBJ2-3
size: NA
D: TRBD1
DNA: TGTGCCACCAGTGACTCCCGACAGGGGGGTTTCACAGATACGCAGTATTTT
CDR3: CATSDSRQGGFTDTQYF

V: TRBV3-1/TRBV3-2
J: TRBJ1-1
size: NA
D: NA
DNA: TGTGCCAGCAGCATCACGAACTCAGGGCCCACTGAAGCTTTCTTT
CDR3: CASSITNSGPTEAFF

V: TRBV28
J: TRBJ2-7
size: NA
D: TRBD1
DNA: TGTGCCAGCAATGACAGGGGGAGATACGAGCAGTACTTC
CDR3: CASNDRGRYEQYF

V: TRBV30
J: TRBJ2-3
size: NA
D: NA
DNA: TGTGCCTGGAGTGCCCTCGGCGGGGCTAGCACAGATACGCAGTATTTT
CDR3: CAWSALGGASTDTQYF

V: TRBV5-5
J: TRBJ1-6
size: NA
D: TRBD1
DNA: TGTGCCAGCAGCCAGGGACAGGGAACGGGTTCACCCCTCCACTTT
CDR3: CASSQGQGTGSPLHF

V: TRBV4-2
J: TRBJ1-2
size: many
D: NA
DNA: TGTGCCAGCAGCCAAGAAGGAGCCCGAAGCTATGGCTACACCTTC
CDR3: CASSQEGARSYGYTF

V: TRBV13
J: TRBJ1-2
size: NA
D: NA
DNA: TGTGCCAGCAGCTTAGGTGACAGCCGAAACACCTTC
CDR3: CASSLGDSRNTF

V: TRBV5-4
J: TRBJ2-3
size: NA
D: TRBD2
DNA: TGTGCCAGCTTTCCTAGCGGGGGGGCGGCAGATACGCAGTATTTT
CDR3: CASFPSGGAADTQYF

V: TRBV9
J: TRBJ2-7
size: NA
D: TRBD2
DNA: TGTGCCAGCAGCGTAGGCGGGGGAACTTACGAGCAGTACTTC
CDR3: CASSVGGGTYEQYF

V: TRBV19
J: TRBJ2-7
size: NA
D: TRBD1
DNA: TGTGCCAGTAGTACCTCCCGGGACAGAAGCTACGAGCAGTACTTC
CDR3: CASSTSRDRSYEQYF

V: TRBV18
J: TRBJ2-1
size: NA
D: TRBD2
DNA: TGTGCCAGCTCACCCTCAGGACAGGGACTAGCGGGGGACAATGAGCAGTTCTTC
CDR3: CASSPSGQGLAGDNEQFF

V: TRBV19
J: TRBJ1-4
size: NA
D: TRBD1
DNA: TGTGCCTGTTCCGGGGCAGGGGGTAATGAAAAACTGTTTTTT
CDR3: CACSGAGGNEKLFF

V: TRBV19
J: TRBJ2-3
size: NA
D: NA
DNA: TGTGCCAGTAGCCCGAGAGTAGGCGGGGATACGCAGTATTTT
CDR3: CASSPRVGGDTQYF

V: TRBV20-1
J: TRBJ1-2
size: NA
D: NA
DNA: TGCAGTGCTAGTAAACAGGGTTATGGCTACACCTTC
CDR3: CSASKQGYGYTF

V: TRBV20-1
J: TRBJ2-1
size: NA
D: NA
DNA: TGCAGTGCTTCACACAGAGATGAGCAGTTCTTC
CDR3: CSASHRDEQFF

V: TRBV11-2
J: TRBJ2-7
size: NA
D: TRBD2
DNA: TGTGCCAGCAGCGTGACTAGCGGGGCGTCCCTACCCTACGAGCAGTACTTC
CDR3: CASSVTSGASLPYEQYF

V: TRBV2
J: TRBJ2-7
size: NA
D: TRBD1
DNA: TGTGCCAGCAGTGCAGGACAGGGGAGCGAGCAGTACTTC
CDR3: CASSAGQGSEQYF